The text below deals with one TCR beta chain. The record originates from a study of blood T cell repertoires in COVID-19. Study in general: Material from acute and convalescent COVID-19 was sourced from the United States, Italy and Spain. T cells, B-cell-depleted T cells, or PBMCs supplied cDNA or gDNA.

V lost 6 bases to trimming and J lost 3 bases; unmatched junction nucleotides: 8. Germline CDR1 and CDR2: KGHSH and LQKENI. The CDR3 runs to 15 residues. In the authors' workflow: Amplifying reference gene primers gave estimates of nucleated cell counts. Libraries were prepared by immunoSEQ multiplex PCR; TCRdb keeps only in-frame clonotypes and omits some of them. Clonal size and the V and J genes are those of that table, whereas D and trimming came from the DNA. The sample has about 240,000 clones; roughly 83% are singletons. The chain uses TRBV18 and TRBJ1-5; TRBD1 matches 7 bases. Sequencing input: peripheral blood. The sequence was obtained from a man aged 80 or over with acute or convalescent COVID-19. The CDR3 loop is CASSPGQRLNQPQHF. In nucleotides, the CDR3 is TGTGCCAGCTCCCCGGGACAGCGTCTCAATCAGCCCCAGCATTTT.